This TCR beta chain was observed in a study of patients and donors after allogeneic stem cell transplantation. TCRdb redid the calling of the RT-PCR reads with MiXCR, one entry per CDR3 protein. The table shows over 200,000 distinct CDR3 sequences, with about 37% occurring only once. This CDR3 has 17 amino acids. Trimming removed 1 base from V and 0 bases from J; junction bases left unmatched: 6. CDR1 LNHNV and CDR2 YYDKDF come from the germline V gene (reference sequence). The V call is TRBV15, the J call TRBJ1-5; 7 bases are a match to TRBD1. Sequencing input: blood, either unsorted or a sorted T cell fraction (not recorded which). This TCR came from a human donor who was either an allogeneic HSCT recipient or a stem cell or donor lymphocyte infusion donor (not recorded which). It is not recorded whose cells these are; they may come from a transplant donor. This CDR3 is CATSRVPGGYSNQPQHF. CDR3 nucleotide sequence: TGTGCCACCAGCAGAGTCCCAGGGGGTTATAGCAATCAGCCCCAGCATTTT.